A selection of T cell receptor beta chains follows, all from one sample in a study of T cells in Graves' hyperthyroidism and ophthalmopathy. TCRdb re-analysed the multiplex PCR reads in MiXCR, keeping a single row per CDR3 protein. The sample includes hundreds of thousands of distinct CDR3 sequences, under 20% of them seen just once. The material sequenced was blood. The receptors stem from a woman in her late teens or twenties with Graves' hyperthyroidism. CDR3s include the opening cysteine and the closing phenylalanine or tryptophan. D genes are given only for firm matches. The size entry is marked missing in some rows and otherwise reads once, few, many or a size class.

j_call,d_call,cdr3_length,v_call,clone_size,cdr3_aa,cdr3_nt
TRBJ1-5,TRBD1,17,TRBV5-1,many,CASSPIRTGGIDQPQHF,TGCGCCAGCAGCCCCATCCGGACAGGGGGAATCGATCAGCCCCAGCATTTT
TRBJ2-7,TRBD2,14,TRBV6-5,many,CASSYSSSGVEQYF,TGTGCCAGCAGTTACAGCTCTAGCGGGGTAGAGCAGTACTTC
TRBJ1-5,.,16,TRBV28,many,CASSLSYIVIPQPQHF,TGTGCCAGCAGTTTGTCCTACATCGTAATACCTCAGCCCCAGCATTTT
TRBJ2-2,.,15,TRBV27,.,CASSLSQLNTGELFF,TGTGCCAGCAGTTTATCTCAGTTAAACACCGGGGAGCTGTTTTTT
TRBJ1-2,TRBD1,14,TRBV5-6,few,CASSFEQGWNGYTF,TGTGCCAGCAGCTTCGAACAGGGGTGGAATGGCTACACCTTC
TRBJ2-7,.,14,TRBV27,many,CASSPRSGSYEQYF,TGTGCCAGCAGCCCCCGGTCCGGCTCCTACGAGCAGTACTTC
TRBJ1-1,.,14,TRBV6-5,many,CASSYQGVGTEAFF,TGTGCCAGCAGTTACCAGGGCGTTGGCACTGAAGCTTTCTTT
TRBJ2-7,TRBD1,12,TRBV5-1,many,CASSWTGYEQYF,TGCGCCAGCAGCTGGACAGGGTACGAGCAGTACTTC
TRBJ2-5,.,13,TRBV10-1,many,CASSATDRETQYF,TGCGCCAGCAGTGCTACAGATCGGGAGACCCAGTACTTC
TRBJ2-2,.,14,TRBV5-1,many,CASSFQGSAGELFF,TGCGCCAGCAGCTTCCAGGGGAGCGCCGGGGAGCTGTTTTTT
TRBJ2-4,.,15,TRBV27,.,CASSLIRGVRYIQYF,TGTGCCAGCAGCCTAATCAGGGGGGTTCGGTACATTCAGTACTTC
TRBJ2-5,.,14,TRBV12-3/TRBV12-4,many,CASSLGGQQETQYF,TGTGCCAGCAGTTTAGGTGGTCAGCAAGAGACCCAGTACTTC
TRBJ2-5,.,13,TRBV24-1,many,CATSDLDRQTQYF,TGTGCCACCAGTGATTTAGACAGACAGACCCAGTACTTC
TRBJ2-7,TRBD1,15,TRBV9,.,CASSPPSTGSDEQYF,TGTGCCAGCAGCCCACCATCGACAGGGTCCGACGAGCAGTACTTC
TRBJ1-1,.,19,TRBV12-3/TRBV12-4,many,CASSLRVRGRKGRGTEAFF,TGTGCCAGCAGTTTGAGAGTACGGGGACGAAAGGGACGCGGCACTGAAGCTTTCTTT
TRBJ2-2,TRBD1,15,TRBV9,many,CASSVWDRNTGELFF,TGTGCCAGCAGCGTATGGGACAGGAACACCGGGGAGCTGTTTTTT
TRBJ2-7,.,13,TRBV7-8,many,CASSLASSTEQYF,TGTGCCAGCAGCTTAGCGAGCAGCACCGAGCAGTACTTC
TRBJ2-5,TRBD2,13,TRBV20-1,many,CSARTSGVETQYF,TGCAGTGCTCGGACTAGCGGGGTAGAGACCCAGTACTTC
TRBJ2-2,TRBD2,21,TRBV6-5,many,CASSPPPALAGGPSRTGELFF,TGTGCCAGCAGTCCTCCCCCTGCTCTAGCGGGGGGGCCCTCACGCACCGGGGAGCTGTTTTTT
TRBJ1-5,.,16,TRBV19,many,CASNSGLGLSNQPQHF,TGTGCCAGTAATTCCGGTTTAGGGCTTAGCAATCAGCCCCAGCATTTT
TRBJ1-6,TRBD1,14,TRBV10-1,many,CASMPGQSNSPLHF,TGCGCCAGCATGCCGGGACAGTCTAATTCACCCCTCCACTTT
TRBJ1-1,TRBD1,13,TRBV18,.,CASSPTGTTEAFF,TGTGCCAGCTCACCGACAGGGACCACTGAAGCTTTCTTT
TRBJ2-4,.,17,TRBV5-1,.,CASSLNSVQMGKNIQYF,TGCGCCAGCAGCTTGAATAGTGTTCAAATGGGGAAAAACATTCAGTACTTC
TRBJ1-1,.,13,TRBV6-1,many,CASTERPDREAFF,TGTGCCAGCACTGAAAGGCCCGACAGGGAAGCTTTCTTT
TRBJ2-7,.,14,TRBV6-5,many,CASSYMGAGYEQYF,TGTGCCAGCAGTTACATGGGGGCCGGCTACGAGCAGTACTTC
TRBJ2-4,TRBD2,19,TRBV10-3,many,CAISDGGLAGGRAKNIQYF,TGTGCCATCAGCGACGGGGGACTAGCGGGGGGCAGAGCCAAAAACATTCAGTACTTC
TRBJ2-5,TRBD1,16,TRBV6-1,.,CASSPIGTGGVKTQYF,TGTGCCAGCAGCCCGATAGGGACAGGGGGCGTAAAGACCCAGTACTTC
TRBJ2-6,TRBD1,15,TRBV30,many,CAWSGTVSGANVLTF,TGTGCCTGGTCCGGGACAGTCTCTGGGGCCAACGTCCTGACTTTC
TRBJ2-7,.,12,TRBV29-1,many,CSLLQRGYEQYF,TGCAGCCTTCTACAAAGAGGCTACGAGCAGTACTTC
TRBJ1-1,.,11,TRBV6-5,many,CASWRSTEAFF,TGTGCCAGCTGGAGGTCCACTGAAGCTTTCTTT
TRBJ2-6,.,16,TRBV15,many,CATSRGWISGANVLTF,TGTGCCACCAGCAGGGGTTGGATCTCTGGGGCCAACGTCCTGACTTTC
TRBJ1-1,.,12,TRBV20-1,many,CSANKGNTEAFF,TGCAGTGCTAATAAGGGCAACACTGAAGCTTTCTTT
TRBJ2-7,.,13,TRBV2,many,CASSSTGSSEQYF,TGTGCCAGCAGTTCGACAGGCTCCAGCGAGCAGTACTTC
TRBJ1-2,.,15,TRBV6-1,many,CASSDRNRDSDGYTF,TGTGCCAGCAGTGACCGGAACAGGGATTCGGATGGCTACACCTTC
TRBJ2-7,.,13,TRBV5-1,many,CASSPAAYSEQYF,TGCGCCAGCAGCCCCGCGGCGTACTCGGAGCAGTACTTC
TRBJ2-4,TRBD2,15,TRBV13,.,CASSSGGFGKNIKYF,TGTGCCAGCAGTTCGGGGGGATTCGGCAAGAACATTAAGTACTTC
TRBJ1-5,.,16,TRBV13,many,CASSLGQGHSNQPQHF,TGTGCCAGCAGCTTAGGCCAGGGTCACAGCAATCAGCCCCAGCATTTT
TRBJ1-1,.,12,TRBV6-5,many,CASSTWNTEAFF,TGTGCCAGCAGCACCTGGAACACTGAAGCTTTCTTT
TRBJ2-5,TRBD1,17,TRBV11-2,.,CASSSTPGQAPQETQYF,TGTGCCAGCAGCTCCACCCCGGGACAGGCTCCACAAGAGACCCAGTACTTC
TRBJ2-4,.,16,TRBV10-2,few,CASSESTGLAKNIQYF,TGCGCCAGCAGTGAGTCTACCGGACTAGCCAAAAACATTCAGTACTTC
TRBJ1-1,.,16,TRBV11-2,few,CASSSPPGAMNTEAFF,TGTGCCAGCAGCTCTCCGCCGGGGGCCATGAACACTGAAGCTTTCTTT
TRBJ1-1,TRBD1,14,TRBV20-1,.,CSARGQGMNTEAFF,TGCAGTGCTAGAGGACAGGGTATGAACACTGAAGCTTTCTTT
TRBJ1-2,.,12,TRBV3-1,few,CASSQGDLGYTF,TGTGCCAGCAGCCAAGGGGACCTTGGCTACACCTTC
TRBJ2-5,.,14,TRBV28,.,CASSLWGGSETQYF,TGTGCCAGCAGTTTATGGGGGGGCTCTGAGACCCAGTACTTC
TRBJ1-2,.,16,TRBV6-2/TRBV6-3,many,CASSSTVLPEGYGYTF,TGTGCCAGCAGCTCTACCGTCCTCCCCGAAGGTTATGGCTACACCTTC
TRBJ2-7,.,13,TRBV20-1,many,CSARPGRSYEQYF,TGCAGTGCTAGGCCGGGACGCTCGTACGAGCAGTACTTC
TRBJ2-4,TRBD2,16,TRBV7-2,few,CASSARLAGGKNIQYF,TGTGCCAGCAGCGCCCGACTGGCGGGGGGGAAAAACATTCAGTACTTC
TRBJ2-7,.,13,TRBV29-1,.,CSVGDYPSYEQYF,TGCAGCGTTGGTGACTACCCCTCCTACGAGCAGTACTTC
TRBJ2-7,.,13,TRBV6-5,few,CASSYARVLEQYF,TGTGCCAGCAGTTACGCAAGGGTTTTGGAGCAGTACTTC
TRBJ2-7,.,14,TRBV6-1,many,CASRTGTPTYEQYF,TGTGCCAGCAGGACCGGGACTCCCACCTACGAGCAGTACTTC
TRBJ1-3,.,14,TRBV2,many,CASNPRGFGNTIYF,TGTGCCAGCAACCCAAGAGGGTTTGGAAACACCATATATTTT
TRBJ2-7,TRBD2,17,TRBV4-1,few,CASSQEASGGRIYEQYF,TGCGCCAGCAGCCAAGAGGCTAGCGGGGGGCGGATCTACGAGCAGTACTTC
TRBJ2-2,.,18,TRBV15,many,CATSREIGNRADTGELFF,TGTGCCACCAGCAGAGAGATAGGCAATCGGGCTGACACCGGGGAGCTGTTTTTT
TRBJ2-5,TRBD1,14,TRBV6-1,.,CASSERTGGQTQYF,TGTGCCAGCAGTGAACGGACAGGAGGTCAGACCCAGTACTTC
TRBJ2-5,.,16,TRBV3-1,few,CASSQDWERGVQTQYF,TGTGCCAGCAGCCAAGATTGGGAAAGGGGCGTACAGACCCAGTACTTC